These 4 T cell receptor beta chains came from one sample sequenced in a study of control samples from healthy donors and cancer patients (TCRdb year 2020). To prepare the library, the immunoSEQ multiplex PCR assay was applied. TCRdb obtained this table from immuneACCESS and retained in-frame rearrangements with V and J assigned. These tables miss some clones; where compared with another copy, unresolved V genes account for less than half of the shortfall, and the remainder is unexplained. This sample has some 140,000 clones in its table, and approximately 91% of those were observed once. The leading ten clones occupy about 9% of the sample. The specimen was blood. The receptor source for this set is a woman aged 25 to 45 in good health.

The chain joins TRBV4-1 to TRBJ1-3; perhaps TRBD1 as D (6 bases). The germline V gene encodes CDR1 MGHRA and CDR2 YSYEKL. This CDR3 has 13 residues. Between the trimmed V and J ends, which lost 2 bases and 4 bases, there was a span of 6 bases. The CDR3 nucleotides read TGCGCCAGCAGCCAACAGGGGGGAAACACCATATATTTT. Its protein is CASSQQGGNTIYF.

V and J are TRBV7-6 and TRBJ1-1; TRBD1 matches at 7 bases. The CDR3 loop spans 14 amino acids. Unmatched junction bases numbered 5, after V lost 2 bases and J lost 5 bases. The germline gives CDR1 SGHVS, CDR2 FNYEAQ. The CDR3 sequence: CASSLQGVRTEAFF. In nucleotides, the CDR3 is TGTGCCAGCAGCTTACAGGGGGTAAGGACTGAAGCTTTCTTT.

The chain links TRBV9 to TRBJ1-2; weak D call: TRBD1 (5 bases). In germline, CDR1 is SGDLS, CDR2 YYNGEE. V was pared by 3 bases and J by 4 bases, with 16 bases between. The CDR3 covers 15 residues. The CDR3 DNA reads TGTGCCAGCAGCGCATACGGCAGGGAAGGCTATGGCTACACCTTC. The encoded protein is CASSAYGREGYGYTF.

This chain connects TRBV3-1 (or the pseudogene TRBV3-2) to TRBJ2-7; TRBD2 matches 8 bases. Germline V gives CDR1 LGHDT, CDR2 YNNKEL (reference sequence). Trimming removed 1 base from V and 7 bases from J; junction bases left unmatched: 6. The CDR3 spans 14 residues. Here the CDR3 reads CASSQAASGYEQYF. The DNA for the CDR3 is TGTGCCAGCAGCCAAGCGGCTAGCGGGTATGAGCAGTACTTC.